This TCR beta chain was sequenced in a study of T cell responses to AZD1222 COVID-19 vaccine. Broader study findings: Spike was spanned by vaccine-associated CD4 TCRs, which were dominant at 160-218 and 743-854. Mostly white British, mostly female donors; authors suggested clonal diversity may be underestimated.

About this clone: Its antigen remains unknown.

The CDR3 contains 13 residues. Germline V gene data show CDR1 as LNHDA and CDR2 as SQIVND (reference sequence). V lost 5 bases, J lost 3 bases, and 4 bases stayed unmatched. Some clones are missing from TCRdb's copy, which holds only in-frame ones; the method was immunoSEQ multiplex PCR. Altogether about 190,000 clones are present, approximately 91% being singletons, with the ten largest covering nearly 1%. The receptor was derived from an adult in good health. The source was peripheral blood, collected on day 0 of AZD1222 vaccination. V is TRBV19 and J is TRBJ2-7; 7 bases are shared with TRBD2. The CDR3 is CASSRGVDYEQYF. Here the CDR3 DNA reads TGTGCCAGTAGTCGGGGGGTAGACTACGAGCAGTACTTC. Full variable domain (outside the CDR3, taken from reference TRBV19 and TRBJ2-7): DGGITQSPKYLFRKEGQNVTLSCEQNLNHDAMYWYRQDPGQGLRLIYYSQIVNDFQKGDIAEGYSVSREKKESFPLTVTSAQKNPTAFYLCASSRGVDYEQYFGPGTRLTVT.